This TCR beta chain was documented in a study of shared clonotypes between healthy human individuals. In the case of this clone: The antigen is unknown.

At the deep level, the assay was run. Study processing details: Filtering differed since immunoSEQ provided only junctions, with no quality scores. The data were produced by immunoSEQ multiplex PCR, yet TCRdb's version contains in-frame clones alone and is incomplete. V and J calls and clone size are copied from that table; D and trimming were computed from the DNA. The repertoire holds more than 200,000 clones, 65% seen once, with 11% in the top ten. Study-wide results and limits: Clonotype sharing across a handful of donors was observed for around 5% of naive CD4 clonotypes. Expectations were that clonotype sharing among donors would be affected by sequencing depth.

The CDR3 spans 14 residues. CDR1 and CDR2 from the germline V gene are SGDLS and YYNGEE. Between the trimmed V and J ends, which lost 0 bases and 5 bases, there was a span of 9 bases. The sample consisted of memory CD4+ T cells sorted from blood. Subset described: CD45RA-negative fraction. This TCR was recovered from a man aged 25 to 40 in good health. V usage is TRBV9 and J usage is TRBJ1-5; tentatively, D is TRBD1 (5 bases). The CDR3 nucleotides are TGTGCCAGCAGCGTAGAAGGGGCGGATCAGCCCCAGCATTTT. It is translated as CASSVEGADQPQHF.